The sequence of this T cell receptor beta chain was determined in a study of shared clonotypes between healthy human individuals. The CDR3 is 14 residues long. V lost 7 bases and J lost 5, with 20 bases in between. Per germline, CDR1 SQVTM and CDR2 ANQGSEA. Source study methods: Sequence data from immunoSEQ were junction-only and lacked quality scores; consequently, filtering differed. Data came from immunoSEQ multiplex PCR; TCRdb stores just in-frame clones and leaves some out. V and J calls and clone size are given by that table; D and trimming were obtained from the DNA. The table records 1.5 million to 2.5 million clones, about 95% of them present only once. CD8 cells classed as naive were CD45RO-negative and positively selected for CCR7, excluding terminally differentiated effector memory CD45RA+ cells. Study observations and caveats: Among non-shared clonotypes, generation probabilities were lower than among those shared by all four donors. Tissues were not sampled, only blood, and their repertoires likely differ.

With regard to this clone: What it binds is unknown.

The receptor comes from a man aged 18 to 29 in good health. Sequencing was carried out using naive CD8+ T cells sorted from blood. The chain carries TRBV29-1 and TRBJ1-1; no firm D call. CDR3 bases: TGCAGCGCCGACCGGACGGTGGGAACAACTGAAGCTTTCTTT. Translation: CSADRTVGTTEAFF.